This T cell receptor beta chain was profiled in a study of T cell responses to AZD1222 COVID-19 vaccine. Study results and limitations: Distributed over spike, vaccine-associated CD4 TCRs predominated at 160-218 and 743-854. Repertoire sampling happened only post peak T cell response.

Germline CDR1 reads SNHLY; CDR2 reads FYNNEI. The CDR3 runs 13 residues. Trimming removed 8 bases from V and 1 base from J, with 11 bases in between. This clone was observed once. Its matching antigen is unknown. Assay used: immunoSEQ multiplex PCR; TCRdb lists only in-frame clones, some missing. This table holds roughly 120,000 clones, approximately 84% found once. The sequence came from an adult in good health. The V call is TRBV2, the J call TRBJ1-1, with D possibly being TRBD1 (6 bases). This material consisted of peripheral blood, taken on day 0 of AZD1222 vaccination. The CDR3 nucleotides are TGTGCCAGCGGGGGGACAAGGAACACTGAAGCTTTCTTT. This translates into CASGGTRNTEAFF. The full variable domain, in which reference TRBV2 and TRBJ1-1 provide the parts outside the CDR3, is EPEVTQTPSHQVTQMGQEVILRCVPISNHLYFYWYRQILGQKVEFLVSFYNNEISEKSEIFDDQFSVERPDGSNFTLKIRSTKLEDSAMYFCASGGTRNTEAFFGQGTRLTVV.